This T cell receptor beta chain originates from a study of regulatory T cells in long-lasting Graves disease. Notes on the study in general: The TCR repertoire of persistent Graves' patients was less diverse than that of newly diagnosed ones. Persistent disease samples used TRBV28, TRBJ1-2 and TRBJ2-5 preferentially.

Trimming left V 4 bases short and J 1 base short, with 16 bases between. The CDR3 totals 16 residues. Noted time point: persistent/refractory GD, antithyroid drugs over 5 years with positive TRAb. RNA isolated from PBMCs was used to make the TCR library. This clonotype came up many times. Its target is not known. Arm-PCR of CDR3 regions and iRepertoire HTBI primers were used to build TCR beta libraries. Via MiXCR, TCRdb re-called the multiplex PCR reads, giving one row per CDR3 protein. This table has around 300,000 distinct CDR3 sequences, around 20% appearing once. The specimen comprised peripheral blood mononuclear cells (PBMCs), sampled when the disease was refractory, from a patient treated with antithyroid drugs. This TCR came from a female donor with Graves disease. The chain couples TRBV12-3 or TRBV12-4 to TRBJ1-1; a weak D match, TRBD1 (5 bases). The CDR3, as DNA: TGTGCCAGCAGTTCAACCCCCGACGGGGGGAACACTGAAGCTTTCTTT. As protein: CASSSTPDGGNTEAFF.